Below, 14 T cell receptor beta chains from the same sample are listed, as sequenced in a study of T-cell memory formation after mild COVID-19. One entry per CDR3 protein results from TCRdb running MiXCR on the 5' RACE reads. The sample holds about 400,000 distinct CDR3 sequences; about 25% are singletons and the top ten take about an eighth. Sequenced sample: PBMCs or a T cell subset sorted from them (not recorded which). These receptors were collected from an adult woman who had mild COVID-19 (a few samples of this study predate the infection). Cell type and time point are not known.

The J gene is TRBJ2-2, the V gene TRBV30; 10 positions match TRBD2. This CDR3 comprises 14 residues. Trimming took 5 bases from V and 6 from J; bases not matched to a gene: 6. The V gene's germline CDR1 is GTSNPN and CDR2 SVGIG (reference sequence). This CDR3 is CAWGLAGVSGELFF. The CDR3 DNA reads TGTGCCTGGGGGCTAGCGGGGGTCTCCGGGGAGCTGTTTTTT.

This clonotype was picked up a small number of times. V and J are TRBV21-1 and TRBJ2-3; the D segment call TRBD1 is taken from the table without a DNA check. TRBV21-1 is an annotated pseudogene. The CDR3 spans 13 residues. The CDR3 loop is CASRTGTSDTQYF. For the CDR3, the DNA is TGTGCCAGCAGGACCGGGACGTCAGATACGCAGTATTTT.

V gene TRBV12-3 or TRBV12-4 combines with J gene TRBJ2-1, with 8 positions matching TRBD2. With V trimmed by 2 bases and J by 8 bases, 8 bases remained unmatched. The CDR3 runs 15 residues. The CDR3 nucleotides read TGTGCCAGCAGTTTACCAGCGGGAGAACAAGATGAGCAGTTCTTC. It yields the protein CASSLPAGEQDEQFF.

This clonotype has more than one count but fewer than ten. The CDR3 loop reads CASSPALSYEQYF. The CDR3 bases are TGTGCCAGCTCACCGGCCCTCTCCTACGAGCAGTACTTC. The V call is TRBV18, the J call TRBJ2-7, with D unresolved. This CDR3 is built from 13 residues. V lost 3 bases, J lost 0 bases, and 6 bases lay in between. Germline values: CDR1 KGHSH, CDR2 LQKENI.

This clonotype was observed a handful of times. The chain uses TRBV19 and TRBJ1-6; perhaps TRBD1 as D (5 bases). Germline V gene sequence: CDR1 LNHDA, CDR2 SQIVND (reference sequence). Trimming removed 5 bases from V and 9 bases from J, with 17 bases in between. This CDR3 contains 15 residues. The CDR3 DNA reads as TGTGCCAGTAGTCTCCACCCTACCGGGGGTTCACCCCTCCACTTT. Encoded protein: CASSLHPTGGSPLHF. The variable domain in full, completed from reference TRBV19 and TRBJ1-6, reads DGGITQSPKYLFRKEGQNVTLSCEQNLNHDAMYWYRQDPGQGLRLIYYSQIVNDFQKGDIAEGYSVSREKKESFPLTVTSAQKNPTAFYLCASSLHPTGGSPLHFGNGTRLTVT.

This CDR3 reads CASSQTEGFTDTQYF. As DNA, the CDR3 is TGCGCCAGCAGCCAAACGGAGGGCTTCACAGATACGCAGTATTTT. This rearrangement joins TRBV4-1 to TRBJ2-3; D is possibly TRBD2 (6 bases). The CDR3 covers 15 residues. The V gene's germline CDR1 is MGHRA and CDR2 YSYEKL. Trimming stripped 2 bases from V and 2 bases from J, with 11 bases between.

This clonotype was counted only a few times. The chain is built from TRBV5-1 and TRBJ2-5; TRBD1 might be the D (6 bases). Germline values: CDR1 SGHRS, CDR2 YFSETQ. The CDR3 runs to 14 residues. V lost 3 bases to trimming and J lost 2 bases, with 11 bases between them. The CDR3 loop is CASSSQGIQETQYF. The CDR3 DNA reads TGCGCCAGCAGCTCTCAGGGGATTCAAGAGACCCAGTACTTC.

This clonotype showed up just a few times. Here the CDR3 reads CSARSTAGYEQYF. DNA of the CDR3: TGCAGTGCTAGATCAACAGCAGGGTACGAGCAGTACTTC. The chain uses TRBV20-1 and TRBJ2-7, with D possibly being TRBD1 (5 bases). The CDR3 sequence is 13 residues long. Germline V gene sequence: CDR1 DFQATT, CDR2 SNEGSKA (reference sequence). Trimming stripped 2 bases from V and 4 bases from J, with 12 bases between.

The sample holds a few counts of this clonotype. The chain joins TRBV24-1 to TRBJ1-2, with a tentative D call TRBD1 (5 bases). Deletions cut 1 base from V and 8 bases from J, with 7 bases between. The CDR3 length is 12 residues. CDR1 KGHDR and CDR2 SFDVKD come from the germline V gene. The CDR3 loop reads CATSDFRTGYTF. CDR3 sequence (DNA): TGTGCCACCAGTGATTTCCGGACAGGCTACACCTTC.

There are many counts of this clonotype. J is TRBJ2-4 and V is TRBV7-6; D possibly uses TRBD1 or TRBD2 (5 bases each). The CDR3 sequence is 15 residues long. V lost 5 bases and J 15 bases, leaving 26 bases between the germline ends. In germline, CDR1 is SGHVS, CDR2 FNYEAQ. CDR3 loop: CASSDLAETRGLLYF. For the CDR3, the DNA is TGTGCCAGCAGCGACTTGGCAGAAACCCGGGGCCTGCTGTACTTC.

This clonotype showed up just a few times. This chain joins TRBV7-8 and TRBJ2-1, with 12 nucleotides matching TRBD2. The CDR3 length is 15 residues. Per the germline V gene, CDR1 is SGHVS and CDR2 is FQNEAQ. Trimming took 5 bases from V and 7 from J; bases not matched to a gene: 6. CDR3 DNA sequence: TGTGCCAGCAGCGAACGACTAGCGGGAGTTAATGAGCAGTTCTTC. Protein sequence: CASSERLAGVNEQFF.

V usage is TRBV6-5 and J usage is TRBJ2-1, with TRBD1 matching 7 bases. Germline assignment: CDR1 MNHEY and CDR2 SVGAGI. V was clipped by 6 bases and J by 5 bases; unmatched bases: 4. This CDR3 is 13 amino acids long. CDR3 sequence: CASRDRPHNEQFF. The CDR3 coding sequence is TGTGCCAGCAGGGACAGGCCCCACAATGAGCAGTTCTTC.

V is TRBV6-5 and J is TRBJ2-6; D uncertain. This CDR3 spans 15 amino acids. The germline V and J ends were trimmed by 2 bases and 0 bases, with 5 bases remaining between them. Germline V gene sequence: CDR1 MNHEY, CDR2 SVGAGI. The CDR3 coding sequence is TGTGCCAGCAGTTACGATGTCTCTGGGGCCAACGTCCTGACTTTC. Protein: CASSYDVSGANVLTF.

This clonotype came up a few times. The chain joins TRBV3-1 to TRBJ1-3; unclear D gene. CDR1 is LGHDT, CDR2 YNNKEL, per germline (reference sequence). The V gene lost 1 base and the J gene lost 0 bases, with 10 bases spanning the gap. The CDR3 has 16 amino acids. The CDR3 DNA reads as TGTGCCAGCAGCCAAGCATTGGCAGACTCTGGAAACACCATATATTTT. Protein sequence: CASSQALADSGNTIYF.